Detailed here is one T cell receptor (beta chain). Antigen specificity is unknown. V was pared by 0 bases and J by 8 bases, with 6 bases of the junction left unmatched. Per the germline V gene, CDR1 is SGHRS and CDR2 is YFSETQ. The CDR3 runs to 15 residues. The entry originates in a study of T cell clones after liver transplantation. About the research overall: Pre-transplant mixed lymphocyte reactions yielded third-party-reactive TCRbeta sequences as comparators for graft-donor-reactive sequences. Study-wide results and caveats: A larger donor-reactive than third-party decline suggested partial antigen-specific deletion.

Libraries were prepared by immunoSEQ multiplex PCR; TCRdb keeps only in-frame clonotypes and omits some of them. Of more than 100,000 clones in the sample, roughly four fifths are singletons; the top ten hold about 3%. The sample was CD4+ T cells from blood, taken approximately 4 years after liver transplant. The chain joins TRBV5-1 to TRBJ2-4, with 9 bases fitting TRBD1. This TCR derives from a human patient who received a liver transplant. Some of the T cells might come from the graft donor. The CDR3 protein is CASSLVGQGIDIQYF. CDR3 DNA: TGCGCCAGCAGCTTGGTAGGACAGGGGATTGACATTCAGTACTTC.